The rows below give T cell receptor beta chains drawn from one sample of a study of T cells expressing NK-cell markers. No DNA is given; TCRdb re-called the 5' RACE reads and lists each CDR3 protein once. The sample's table shows under 600,000 distinct CDR3 sequences. Material for sequencing was blood T cells: a sorted CD56 or NKG2C T cell subset, CD4+ or CD8+ T cells, or bulk PBMC T cells (not recorded which). The source of these receptors is a woman between 45 and 65 years old in good health. Each CDR3 is given with its conserved first and last residue. The order of the fields is CDR3 protein, J gene, V gene.

cdr3_aa: CSVGARPSYEQYF
j_call: TRBJ2-7
v_call: TRBV29-1

cdr3_aa: CSARDQRELSRGEQFF
j_call: TRBJ2-1
v_call: TRBV20-1

cdr3_aa: CASSYGWKGNEQFF
j_call: TRBJ2-1
v_call: TRBV7-2

cdr3_aa: CASSTAQGAGGYTF
j_call: TRBJ1-2
v_call: TRBV5-1

cdr3_aa: CASSQVIGGTNTGELFF
j_call: TRBJ2-2
v_call: TRBV4-1

cdr3_aa: CASSSGTSGREQFF
j_call: TRBJ2-1
v_call: TRBV5-1

cdr3_aa: CATSVRGLKGNEQFF
j_call: TRBJ2-1
v_call: TRBV15

cdr3_aa: CSVEGGQGSYNEQFF
j_call: TRBJ2-1
v_call: TRBV29-1

cdr3_aa: CASSDPGIYEQYF
j_call: TRBJ2-7
v_call: TRBV6-5

cdr3_aa: CASSFVEGFDGYTF
j_call: TRBJ1-2
v_call: TRBV27